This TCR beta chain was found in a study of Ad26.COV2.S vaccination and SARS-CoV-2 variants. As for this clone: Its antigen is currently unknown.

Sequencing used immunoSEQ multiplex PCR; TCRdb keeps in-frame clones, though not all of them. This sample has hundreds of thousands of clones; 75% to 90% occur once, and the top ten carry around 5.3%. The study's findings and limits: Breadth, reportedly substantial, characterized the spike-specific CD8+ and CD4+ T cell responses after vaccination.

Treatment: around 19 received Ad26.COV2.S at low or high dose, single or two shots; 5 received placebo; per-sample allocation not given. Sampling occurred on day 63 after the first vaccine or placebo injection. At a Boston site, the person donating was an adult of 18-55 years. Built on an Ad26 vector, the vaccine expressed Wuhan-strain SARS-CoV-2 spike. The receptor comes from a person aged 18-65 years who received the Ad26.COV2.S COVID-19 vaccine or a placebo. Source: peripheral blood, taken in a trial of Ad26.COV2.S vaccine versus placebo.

CDR3 DNA sequence: TGTGCCAGCAGCTTAAAGTATGGATCGACTAGCGGGGGAGTTACCTCCTACAATGAGCAGTTCTTC. It yields the protein CASSLKYGSTSGGVTSYNEQFF. This chain links TRBV7-3 with TRBJ2-1; 12 bases line up with TRBD2. The CDR3 totals 22 residues. V gave up 1 base and J gave up 0 bases; unmatched junction bases: 16. Germline V lookup: CDR1 SGHTA, CDR2 FQGTGA.